These T cell receptor beta chains were read from a single sample in a study of identical twins. TCRdb reprocessed the 5' RACE reads with MiXCR, giving one entry per CDR3 protein. The table records roughly 1.6 million distinct CDR3 sequences, about 30% of them present only once. Sample: cord blood. These receptors were obtained from a newborn girl in good health. Each CDR3 is given with its conserved first and last residue. A D gene is named only where the DNA matches it firmly. Some rows have no size entry. The others give once, few or many, or a class for an expanded clone.

V,size,J,D,CDR3,DNA
TRBV20-1,-,TRBJ2-7,-,CSARGQASSSYEQYF,TGCAGTGCTAGAGGGCAGGCATCGAGCTCCTACGAGCAGTACTTC
TRBV7-2,-,TRBJ2-5,-,CASSSKVGYSRWETQYF,TGTGCCAGCAGCTCTAAAGTCGGGTATAGCCGATGGGAGACCCAGTACTTC
TRBV24-1,once,TRBJ2-3,TRBD1,CATSDVRDRTDTQYF,TGTGCCACCAGTGATGTCCGGGACAGGACGGATACGCAGTATTTT
TRBV19,once,TRBJ2-1,-,CASSINPGEQFF,TGTGCCAGTAGTATTAATCCTGGTGAGCAGTTCTTC
TRBV5-1,many,TRBJ2-5,-,CASSETSFQGSSQYF,TGCGCCAGCAGCGAGACAAGCTTCCAGGGGAGTTCCCAGTACTTC
TRBV3-1,many,TRBJ2-7,TRBD1,CASSQDPGGEQYF,TGTGCCAGCAGCCAAGATCCAGGGGGCGAGCAGTACTTC
TRBV7-9,few,TRBJ2-5,TRBD2,CASSSRLAHETQYF,TGTGCCAGCAGCTCGAGACTAGCGCATGAGACCCAGTACTTC
TRBV19,-,TRBJ2-5,-,CASSIAGVYNEQYF,TGTGCCAGTAGTATAGCGGGAGTTTACAATGAGCAGTACTTC
TRBV28,-,TRBJ1-4,TRBD1,CASSTAYRGYGEKLFF,TGTGCCAGCAGTACCGCATACAGGGGATATGGTGAAAAACTGTTTTTT
TRBV27,-,TRBJ1-4,TRBD1,CASSLYGTGRNEKLFF,TGTGCCAGCAGTTTATACGGGACAGGGAGAAATGAAAAACTGTTTTTT
TRBV18,many,TRBJ2-7,-,CASSPALYEQYF,TGTGCCAGCTCACCAGCCCTCTACGAGCAGTACTTC
TRBV29-1,few,TRBJ1-2,-,CSVEELRREYGYTF,TGCAGCGTTGAGGAACTGCGGAGGGAATATGGCTACACCTTC
TRBV2,few,TRBJ2-7,TRBD2,CASSDLRLAGAVYEQYF,TGTGCCAGCAGTGACCTTAGACTAGCGGGGGCCGTCTACGAGCAGTACTTC
TRBV28,many,TRBJ2-7,-,CASSFPPKGVPYEQYF,TGTGCCAGCAGTTTCCCCCCGAAAGGTGTTCCCTACGAGCAGTACTTC
TRBV19,-,TRBJ2-7,-,CASTQSQGSSYEQYF,TGTGCCAGTACTCAGTCCCAGGGGAGCTCCTACGAGCAGTACTTC
TRBV30,-,TRBJ2-3,-,CAWSVSRADTQYF,TGTGCCTGGAGTGTGAGCCGCGCAGATACGCAGTATTTT
TRBV28,-,TRBJ2-3,-,CASRQGGSTDTQYF,TGTGCCAGCAGACAGGGCGGGAGCACAGATACGCAGTATTTT
TRBV29-1,few,TRBJ1-1,-,CSVENGADEAFF,TGCAGCGTTGAGAATGGGGCAGATGAAGCTTTCTTT
TRBV4-2,-,TRBJ1-2,TRBD1,CASSQIQGANYGYTF,TGTGCCAGCAGCCAAATCCAGGGGGCTAACTATGGCTACACCTTC
TRBV20-1,-,TRBJ2-4,TRBD1,CSADRTGGFKNIQYF,TGCAGTGCCGACAGGACAGGGGGTTTCAAAAACATTCAGTACTTC